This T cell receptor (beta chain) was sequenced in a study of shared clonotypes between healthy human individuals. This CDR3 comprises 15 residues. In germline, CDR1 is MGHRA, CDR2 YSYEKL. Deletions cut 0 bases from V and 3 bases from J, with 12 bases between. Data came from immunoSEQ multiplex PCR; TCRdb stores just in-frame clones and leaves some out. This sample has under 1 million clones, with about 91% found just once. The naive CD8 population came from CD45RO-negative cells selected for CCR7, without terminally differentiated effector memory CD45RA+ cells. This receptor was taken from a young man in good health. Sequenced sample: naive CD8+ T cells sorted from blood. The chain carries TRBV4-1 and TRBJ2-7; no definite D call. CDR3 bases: TGCGCCAGCAGCCAAGATAGGGCAGGATACTACGAGCAGTACTTC. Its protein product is CASSQDRAGYYEQYF.